This TCR beta chain originates from a study of cytomegalovirus exposure and HLA in healthy donors. Study-wide background: In terms of ancestry, the Caucasian-associated cluster contained 80% to 90% of the approximately 430 genotyped donors.

Overall study results and limits: Being productive about 90% or about 30% of the time was typical of most TCR beta V segments in an earlier analysis. V- and J-gene trimming in TCR beta was tied to a missense DCLRE1C variant by an analysis performed later.

Details on this clone: Its antigen is unidentified.

The study ran its PCR with 60 Vbeta and 13 Jbeta primers. Sequencing used immunoSEQ multiplex PCR; TCRdb keeps in-frame clones, though not all of them. The top ten clones hold approximately 1.3% of a sample with about 140,000 clones, roughly 79% of them seen once. Germline CDR1 MGHRA, CDR2 YSYEKL. The CDR3 consists of 12 residues. J gave up 10 bases and V 4 bases, and 6 bases lay outside the gene matches. The rearrangement uses TRBV4-1 and TRBJ1-2; 7 nucleotides align to TRBD1. The TCR originated in a young man in good health and CMV-seropositive. The sequenced sample was PBMCs. CDR3 sequence reads: CASSLRTGAYTF. In DNA form, the CDR3 reads TGCGCCAGCAGCCTTAGGACAGGAGCCTACACCTTC.